This T cell receptor beta chain stems from a study of blood T cell repertoires in COVID-19. Across the whole study: The origin of the acute and convalescent COVID-19 samples was the United States, Italy and Spain. T cells, B-cell-depleted T cells, or PBMCs provided the cDNA or gDNA that served as material.

Germline assignment: CDR1 LNHDA and CDR2 SQIVND (reference sequence). V dropped 3 bases and J dropped 3 bases, with 15 bases sitting between them. The CDR3 totals 15 residues. Original handling: Reference gene primers were amplified, and this amplification served to estimate nucleated cell counts. TCRdb's table, derived via immunoSEQ multiplex PCR, lists solely in-frame clones and lacks some. That table furnishes V, J and clone size, whereas the DNA furnished D and trimming. The data contain under 150,000 clones, 85% to 90% of them singletons. The origin of this receptor is a woman aged 60-75 years with COVID-19, enrolled during active disease. The chain carries TRBV19 and TRBJ2-7, with D unclear. The specimen was peripheral blood. The CDR3 reads CASSMAGSGDYEQYF. Here the CDR3 DNA reads TGTGCCAGTAGTATGGCAGGATCAGGCGACTACGAGCAGTACTTC.